This T cell receptor (beta chain) emerged from a study of blood T cell repertoires in COVID-19. Study background: Acute and convalescent COVID-19 specimens originated in the United States, Italy and Spain. The analysed material was cDNA or gDNA that came from T cells, B-cell-depleted T cells, or PBMCs.

The V gene's germline CDR1 is SGHAT and CDR2 FQNNGV. The V and J ends lost 3 bases and 10 bases respectively, with 19 bases between them. This CDR3 region has 15 residues. The authors' processing: Reference gene primer amplification in the assay estimated nucleated cell counts. Only in-frame clones appear in the TCRdb table, and some are missing; sequencing was by immunoSEQ multiplex PCR. That table gives V, J and clone size, and the DNA gave D and trimming. The data show around 280,000 clones, approximately 86% seen once. The chain links TRBV11-2 to TRBJ2-1; D is possibly TRBD1 (6 bases). The sequence came from a man aged 70-80 years with acute or convalescent COVID-19. Sequencing input: peripheral blood. CDR3: CASSFRDRSRGEQFF. CDR3 coding DNA: TGTGCCAGCAGCTTTCGAGACAGGTCACGAGGGGAGCAGTTCTTC.